Listed here is a single TCR beta chain. The antigen is not known. This record belongs to a study of cytomegalovirus exposure and HLA in healthy donors. Study-wide background: Around 190 million T cells yielded more than 90 million unique TCR beta sequences, as an earlier analysis found.

Both 60 Vbeta primers and 13 Jbeta primers went into the PCR. Assay used: immunoSEQ multiplex PCR; TCRdb lists only in-frame clones, some missing. In all, the sample yields 60,000 to 80,000 clones. Germline V lookup: CDR1 LGHNA, CDR2 YNFKEQ. The CDR3 is made up of 16 amino acids. V was cut by 8 bases and J by 1 base, with 19 bases left in between. Study-wide findings and caveats: CMV serostatus was the only immune exposure information that was available. An analysis that came later showed most CMV-associated TCR beta chains appearing HLA-restricted. Reportedly, HLA-A and HLA-B alleles of most subjects were accurately predicted from TCR beta.

The sequence was collected from a man aged 35 to 55 in good health and CMV-seronegative. The sequencing sample was made of PBMCs. The chain couples TRBV4-2 to TRBJ2-3, with D possibly being TRBD2 (7 bases). The CDR3 region has the DNA TGTGCCAGCTCCCTCCCTGGGGGGGCCGGCACAGATACGCAGTATTTT. As protein: CASSLPGGAGTDTQYF.